Given below is one TCR beta chain in context. This clonotype showed up just a few times. Its antigen is unknown. There are no base qualities to consult, and no much larger clone falls within one base. This sample stems from a study of response to subunit inactivated influenza vaccine (dated by TCRdb to the late 2010s). Background on the whole study: Deep quantitative T cell receptor repertoire profiling was used in the study to track responses to a trivalent subunit inactivated influenza vaccine.

Libraries were built with RT-PCR. Instrument on record: Illumina HiSeq 2500. Starting from the raw public reads, TCRdb applied fastp trimming at Q25, assembled clones with MiXCR and retained in-frame beta chains. One record per CDR3 amino acid sequence lists the most common genes and DNA. The sample records under 750,000 distinct CDR3 sequences, approximately 12% of which are singletons. Of the sample, roughly a tenth falls within the top ten clones. Overall study outcomes, separate from this receptor: The authors proposed that each seasonal influenza vaccination may bring in only a limited number of new T cells.

Including cysteine and phenylalanine, the CDR3 has 13 amino acids. The sequence is cut down to CDR3 DNA, 39 bases in frame from base 1. V was cut back by 5 bases and J by 3 bases, leaving a gap of 8 bases between them. CDR1 and CDR2, looked up from the germline V gene (reference sequence), are LNHNV and YYDKDF. The chain couples TRBV15 to TRBJ1-5; the D region possibly corresponds to TRBD1 (5 bases align). The sequencing here drew on PBMCs from blood, taken on the day of vaccination. The clonotype originates from a man over 45 who received an inactivated influenza vaccine. Donor details come from another sample of the same person, matched by shared clones. The CDR3 in this case is CATSGGYNQPQHF. The DNA sequence follows: TGTGCCACCAGCGGGGGTTACAATCAGCCCCAGCATTTT.